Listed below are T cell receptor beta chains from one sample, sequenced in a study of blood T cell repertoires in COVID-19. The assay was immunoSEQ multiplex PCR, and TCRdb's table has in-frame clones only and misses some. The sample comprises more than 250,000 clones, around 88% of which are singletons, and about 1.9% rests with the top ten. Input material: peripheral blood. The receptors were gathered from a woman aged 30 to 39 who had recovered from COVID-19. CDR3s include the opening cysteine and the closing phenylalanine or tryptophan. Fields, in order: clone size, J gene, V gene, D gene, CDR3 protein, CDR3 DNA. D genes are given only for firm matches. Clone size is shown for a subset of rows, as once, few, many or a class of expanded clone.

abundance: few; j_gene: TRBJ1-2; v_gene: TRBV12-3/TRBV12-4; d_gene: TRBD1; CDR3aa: CASSTGGNYGYTF; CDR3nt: TGTGCCAGCAGTACAGGGGGCAACTATGGCTACACCTTC
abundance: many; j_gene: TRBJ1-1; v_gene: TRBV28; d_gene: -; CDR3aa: CASSLPGSTEAFF; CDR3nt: TGTGCCAGCAGTTTACCGGGGAGCACTGAAGCTTTCTTT
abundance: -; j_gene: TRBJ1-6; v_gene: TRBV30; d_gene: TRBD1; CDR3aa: CAWSPRQGDFYSPLHF; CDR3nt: TGTGCCTGGAGTCCAAGACAGGGGGATTTTTATTCACCCCTCCACTTT
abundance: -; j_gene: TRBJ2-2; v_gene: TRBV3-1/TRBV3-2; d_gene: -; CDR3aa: CASSPSTPAGELFF; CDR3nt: TGTGCCAGCAGCCCATCAACTCCGGCCGGGGAGCTGTTTTTT
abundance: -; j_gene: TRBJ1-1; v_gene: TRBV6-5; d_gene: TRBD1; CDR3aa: CASSSGGKTEAFF; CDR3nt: TGTGCCAGCAGTTCAGGGGGCAAAACTGAAGCTTTCTTT
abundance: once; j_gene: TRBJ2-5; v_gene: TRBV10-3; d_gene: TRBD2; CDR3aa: CAIRTSGDLQETQYF; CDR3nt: TGTGCCATCAGAACTAGCGGGGACCTCCAAGAGACCCAGTACTTC
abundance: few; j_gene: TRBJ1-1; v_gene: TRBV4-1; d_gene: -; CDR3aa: CASSQVYGVTEAFF; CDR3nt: TGCGCCAGCAGCCAAGTTTACGGGGTCACTGAAGCTTTCTTT
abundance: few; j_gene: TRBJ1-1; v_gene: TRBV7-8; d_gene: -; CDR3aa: CASSYRAEAEAFF; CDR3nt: TGTGCCAGCAGCTACAGGGCGGAGGCTGAAGCTTTCTTT
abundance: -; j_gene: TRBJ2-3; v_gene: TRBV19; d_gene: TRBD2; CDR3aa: CASSISAGGITDTQYF; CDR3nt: TGTGCCAGTAGTATATCAGCGGGGGGGATCACAGATACGCAGTATTTT
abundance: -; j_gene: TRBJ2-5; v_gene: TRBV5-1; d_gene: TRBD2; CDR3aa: CASSPTSAKETQYF; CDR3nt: TGCGCCAGCAGCCCCACTAGCGCCAAAGAGACCCAGTACTTC
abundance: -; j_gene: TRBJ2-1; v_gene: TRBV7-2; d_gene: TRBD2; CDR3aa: CASSLWGPGLAGGNNEQFF; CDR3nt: TGTGCCAGCAGCTTATGGGGTCCTGGACTAGCGGGAGGGAACAATGAGCAGTTCTTC